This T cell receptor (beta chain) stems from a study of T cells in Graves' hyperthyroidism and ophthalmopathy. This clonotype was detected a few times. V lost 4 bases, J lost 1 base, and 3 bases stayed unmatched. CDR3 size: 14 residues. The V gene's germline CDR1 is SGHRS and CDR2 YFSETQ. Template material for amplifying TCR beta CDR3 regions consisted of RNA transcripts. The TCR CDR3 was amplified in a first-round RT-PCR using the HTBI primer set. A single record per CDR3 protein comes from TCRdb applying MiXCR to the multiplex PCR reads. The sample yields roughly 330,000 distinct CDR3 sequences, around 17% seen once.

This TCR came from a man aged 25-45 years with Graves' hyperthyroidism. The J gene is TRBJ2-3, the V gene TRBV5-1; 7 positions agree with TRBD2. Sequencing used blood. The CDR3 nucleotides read TGCGCCAGCAGCATTAGCGGGCGCACAGATACGCAGTATTTT. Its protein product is CASSISGRTDTQYF.